This T cell receptor beta chain was obtained from a study of T cell repertoires in cytomegalovirus infection. Study-wide background: It can be stated that public TCR beta signatures indicated CMV infection as well as a matching HLA type.

This clonotype was recorded at least ten times. The target antigen is unknown. Whole-study results and caveats: Ex vivo, HLA-C-restricted CMV-specific TCR beta clonotypes prevailed over the rest of the response. CMV carriers with the relevant HLA were identified by cumulative public TCR beta family frequency.

TCRdb re-called the reads through MiXCR, storing one row per CDR3 protein. The sample has approximately 250,000 distinct CDR3 sequences, approximately 9% seen once. This CDR3 is built from 13 residues. From germline, CDR1 is MRHNA and CDR2 SNTAGT. The V end lost 5 bases, the J end lost 4 bases, and 8 bases lay between the germline ends. This clonotype was obtained from a human donor in good health (CMV status not recorded). Some clones in this sample may be carry-over from other donors' samples. Sequenced sample: PBMCs. V gene TRBV6-4 combines with J gene TRBJ2-2; TRBD2 is a possible D gene (5 bases). The DNA of the CDR3 is TGTGCCAGCAGTCGGGAATCCACCGGGGAGCTGTTTTTT. It is translated as CASSRESTGELFF.